Following are 17 T cell receptor beta chains from one sample sequenced in a study of CD8+CD57+ T cells in acquired aplastic anemia. Genomic DNA served as template for TCR beta VDJ and CDR3 profiling. TCRdb reprocessed the reads with MiXCR, giving one entry per CDR3 protein. The sample has approximately 150,000 distinct CDR3 sequences; around half are singletons. Patients chosen for sequencing had shown CD8+CD57+ cell expansion by flow cytometry. Sequencing was carried out using sorted CD4+, CD8+, or CD8+CD57+ T cells (not recorded which) from PBMCs. These receptor sequences come from a human donor with aplastic anemia.

V and J are TRBV20-1 and TRBJ2-5, with D perhaps TRBD2 (5 bases). V was pared by 0 bases and J by 5 bases, with 22 bases between. Germline values: CDR1 DFQATT, CDR2 SNEGSKA (reference sequence). This CDR3 is 17 amino acids long. The CDR3 loop reads CSARDWNTGELRETQYF. CDR3 nucleotides: TGCAGTGCTAGAGATTGGAACACCGGGGAGCTGAGGGAGACCCAGTACTTC.

The chain has TRBV24-1 and TRBJ2-3, with TRBD1 matching over 10 bases. The CDR3 runs 17 residues. Germline V gene data show CDR1 as KGHDR and CDR2 as SFDVKD. Trimming at V came to 5 bases and at J to 4 bases, leaving 11 bases not matched to a gene. CDR3 sequence: CATSGTLGTGEADTQYF. The CDR3 nucleotides are TGTGCCACCAGTGGTACCTTAGGGACAGGGGAGGCAGATACGCAGTATTTT.

This chain uses TRBV10-2 with TRBJ2-1; 12 positions agree with TRBD2. The CDR3 is 15 residues long. Trimming at V came to 9 bases and at J to 5 bases, leaving 8 bases not matched to a gene. Looked up from germline, CDR1 is WSHSY and CDR2 is SAAADI. The CDR3 loop is CASARTSGDHNEQFF. CDR3 bases: TGCGCCAGTGCCCGGACTAGCGGGGACCACAATGAGCAGTTCTTC.

Only a few counts were recorded for this clonotype. This sequence joins TRBV5-1 and TRBJ2-3; 11 bases are a match to TRBD2. The CDR3 extends over 17 amino acids. Germline assignment: CDR1 SGHRS and CDR2 YFSETQ. Trimming at V came to 0 bases and at J to 2 bases, leaving 5 bases not matched to a gene. CDR3 nucleotides: TGCGCCAGCAGCTTGGACGGACTAGCGGGTCACACAGATACGCAGTATTTT. As protein: CASSLDGLAGHTDTQYF.

The V call is TRBV2, the J call TRBJ2-7; 8 bases are a match to TRBD1. There are 14 residues in the CDR3. Germline V lookup: CDR1 SNHLY, CDR2 FYNNEI. V shed 1 base, J shed 4 bases, and the junction held 3 bases outside the gene matches. CDR3 residues: CASSEGTGNYEQYF. CDR3 DNA: TGTGCCAGCAGTGAAGGGACAGGGAATTACGAGCAGTACTTC.

This clonotype was picked up many times. This chain links TRBV2 with TRBJ2-2, with TRBD1 matching over 12 bases. Germline CDR1 reads SNHLY; CDR2 reads FYNNEI. The CDR3 is 17 amino acids. Losses at the gene ends were 2 bases for V and 2 bases for J; bases not matched to a gene: 3. The CDR3 region is CASSESGQGANTGELFF. CDR3 nucleotides: TGTGCCAGCAGTGAATCGGGACAGGGGGCTAACACCGGGGAGCTGTTTTTT.

The chain uses TRBV10-3 and TRBJ1-3; D may be TRBD1 (6 bases). The V gene's germline CDR1 is ENHRY and CDR2 SYGVKD. The length of the CDR3 is 12 residues. Deletions cut 6 bases from V and 3 bases from J, with 6 bases between. The CDR3 DNA reads TGTGCCATCAGGGACAGTGGAAACACCATATATTTT. It specifies CAIRDSGNTIYF.

This clonotype was recorded once. The rearrangement joins TRBV28 to TRBJ2-7, with D uncertain. This CDR3 is built from 13 residues. CDR1 and CDR2 from the germline V gene are MDHEN and SYDVKM. V was clipped by 2 bases and J by 2 bases, with 7 bases between them. The CDR3: CASSLDLAYEQYF. The CDR3 bases are TGTGCCAGCAGTTTAGACCTCGCCTACGAGCAGTACTTC.

The chain recombines TRBV25-1 with TRBJ2-2, with a possible D match to TRBD1 (5 bases). This CDR3 is built from 15 residues. The V gene's germline CDR1 is MGHDK and CDR2 SYGVNS. V gave up 3 bases and J gave up 4 bases, with 12 bases separating them. CDR3 in DNA: TGTGCCAGCAGTGAGCCAGGGCGGTTCACCGGGGAGCTGTTTTTT. This gives the protein CASSEPGRFTGELFF.

This clonotype has a count of ten or more. V is TRBV7-9 and J is TRBJ2-5; D ambiguous. This CDR3 has 12 residues. Germline V gene sequence: CDR1 SEHNR, CDR2 FQNEAQ (reference sequence). Trimming took off 5 bases at V and 0 bases at J, with 4 bases between the two ends. CDR3 loop: CASSRDQETQYF. Here the CDR3 DNA reads TGTGCCAGCAGCCGTGACCAAGAGACCCAGTACTTC.

Many counts were recorded for this clonotype. The gene calls are TRBV4-3 and TRBJ1-6; 8 bases line up with TRBD1. This CDR3 contains 15 residues. Unmatched junction bases numbered 8, after V lost 4 bases and J lost 9 bases. Per germline, CDR1 LGHNA and CDR2 YSLEER. The CDR3 coding sequence is TGCGCCAGCAGCCTGAGGAGACAGGGGACTTCACCCCTCCACTTT. This codes for CASSLRRQGTSPLHF.

J is TRBJ1-3 and V is TRBV25-1, with TRBD1 matching 7 bases. V was clipped by 3 bases and J by 0 bases; unmatched bases: 8. CDR1 is MGHDK, CDR2 SYGVNS, per germline. This CDR3 contains 17 residues. CDR3 residues: CASSDPWGTDSGNTIYF. In DNA form, the CDR3 reads TGTGCCAGCAGTGATCCATGGGGGACAGACTCTGGAAACACCATATATTTT.

Comment on this clonotype: A read error may account for a junction end that differs from germline. The rearrangement links TRBV6-1 to TRBJ1-6; D remains ambiguous. The germline V gene has CDR1 MNHNS and CDR2 SASEGT. This CDR3 comprises 12 residues. The CDR3 DNA is TGTGCCAGCAGTATCTATAATCCACCCCTCCACTTT. Translated, it gives CASSIYNPPLHF.

The rearrangement joins TRBV29-1 to TRBJ2-5; D is unclear. Trimming shortened V by 4 bases and J by 0 bases, and 12 bases separated the two germline ends. The CDR3 runs 14 residues. The germline CDR1 and CDR2 sequences are SQVTM and ANQGSEA. CDR3 bases: TGCAGCGTTGGGCAGCCTCTTCACCAAGAGACCCAGTACTTC. Its protein product is CSVGQPLHQETQYF.

The genes are TRBV27 and TRBJ1-1; TRBD1 aligns across 8 bases. There are 16 residues in the CDR3. The V segment lost 5 bases and the J segment 2 bases; nucleotides outside the gene matches: 10. Germline V gene data show CDR1 as MNHEY and CDR2 as SMNVEV (reference sequence). CDR3 sequence reads: CASSPLTGVGNTEAFF. CDR3 coding DNA: TGTGCCAGCAGTCCTCTGACAGGGGTGGGCAACACTGAAGCTTTCTTT.

This clonotype was detected many times. The chain carries TRBV20-1 and TRBJ2-7; 12 bases agree with TRBD2. Unmatched junction bases numbered 3, after V lost 6 bases and J lost 0 bases. The CDR3 has 14 amino acids. CDR1 and CDR2 from the germline V gene are DFQATT and SNEGSKA (reference sequence). The CDR3 DNA follows: TGCAGTGCAAAACTAGCGGGGGGCTCCTACGAGCAGTACTTC. This gives the protein CSAKLAGGSYEQYF.

V is TRBV7-3 and J is TRBJ2-1; 8 bases agree with TRBD2. CDR1 SGHTA and CDR2 FQGTGA come from the germline V gene. This CDR3 is 15 amino acids long. The V gene end was trimmed by 0 bases and the J gene end by 5 bases; junction bases not matched to a gene: 3. The CDR3 sequence is CASSLTGGGNNEQFF. The CDR3, as DNA: TGTGCCAGCAGCTTAACCGGGGGGGGAAACAATGAGCAGTTCTTC.